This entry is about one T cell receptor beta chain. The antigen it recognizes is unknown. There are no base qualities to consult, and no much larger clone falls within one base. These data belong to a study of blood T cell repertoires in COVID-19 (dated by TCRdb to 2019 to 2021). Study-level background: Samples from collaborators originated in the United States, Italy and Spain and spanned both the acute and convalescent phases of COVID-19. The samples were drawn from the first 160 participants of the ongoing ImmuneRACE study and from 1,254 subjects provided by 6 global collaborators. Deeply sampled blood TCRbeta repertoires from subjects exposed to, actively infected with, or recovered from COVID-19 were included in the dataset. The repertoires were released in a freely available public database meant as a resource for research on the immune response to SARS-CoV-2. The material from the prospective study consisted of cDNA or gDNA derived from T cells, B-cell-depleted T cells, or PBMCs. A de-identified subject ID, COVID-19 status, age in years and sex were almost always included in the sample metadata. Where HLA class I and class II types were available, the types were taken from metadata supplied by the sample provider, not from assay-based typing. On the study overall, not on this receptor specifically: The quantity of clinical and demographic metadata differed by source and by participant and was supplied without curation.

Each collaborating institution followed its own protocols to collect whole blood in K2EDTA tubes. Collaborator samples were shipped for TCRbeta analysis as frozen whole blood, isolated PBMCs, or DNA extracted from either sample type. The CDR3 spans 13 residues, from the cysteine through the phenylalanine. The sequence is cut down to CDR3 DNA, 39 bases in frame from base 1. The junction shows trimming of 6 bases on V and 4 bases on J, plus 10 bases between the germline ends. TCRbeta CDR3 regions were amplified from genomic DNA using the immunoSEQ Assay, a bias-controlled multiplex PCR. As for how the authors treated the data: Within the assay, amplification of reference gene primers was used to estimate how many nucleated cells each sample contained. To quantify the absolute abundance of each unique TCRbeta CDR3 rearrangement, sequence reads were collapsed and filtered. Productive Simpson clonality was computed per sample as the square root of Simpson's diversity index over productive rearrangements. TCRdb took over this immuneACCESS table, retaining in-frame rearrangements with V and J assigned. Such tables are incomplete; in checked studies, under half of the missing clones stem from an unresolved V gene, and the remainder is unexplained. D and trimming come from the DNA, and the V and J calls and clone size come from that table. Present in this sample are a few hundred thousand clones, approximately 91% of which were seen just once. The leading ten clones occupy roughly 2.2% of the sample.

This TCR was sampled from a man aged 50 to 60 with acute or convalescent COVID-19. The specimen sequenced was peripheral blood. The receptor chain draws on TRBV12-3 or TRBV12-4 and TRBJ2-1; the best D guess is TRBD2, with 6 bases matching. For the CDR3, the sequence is CASSGAGYNEQFF. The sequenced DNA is TGTGCCAGCAGCGGGGCGGGATACAATGAGCAGTTCTTC.